This T cell receptor beta chain was observed in a study of cytomegalovirus exposure and HLA in healthy donors (dated by TCRdb to about 2017). About the full investigation: An earlier analysis of 587 of the donors reported 250 to 300 Gb of sequence data and 100 million to 130 million unique TCR beta sequences from 150 million to 200 million T cells. An early release covering roughly 640 HLA-typed donors comprised about 320 gigabases of sequencing data and 85 million or so unique TCR sequences. Of the 300 to 500 genotyped donors, roughly 76% were placed in the genetic ancestry cluster associated with self-reported Caucasian donors. The study aimed to test whether cataloging public T cell receptors could reveal signatures of past pathogen exposure. The study profiled the T cell repertoires of around 700 subjects by immunosequencing and related them to cytomegalovirus serostatus. In addition to the first cohort of 650 to 750 subjects, a separate validation cohort of some 120 different subjects was used. To predict cytomegalovirus infection status, the study combined high-throughput TCR immunosequencing, statistical association of individual TCRs with disease status, and machine learning. In a later analysis, previously published TCR beta repertoires from several hundred donors were re-analyzed and high-resolution HLA genotyping was added so that TCR occurrence patterns could be studied. The later analysis used no new phenotypic data to find candidate immune exposures, relying instead on TCR beta sequences and their occurrence across donors. An earlier analysis of some 500 of the donors applied high-throughput TCR beta sequencing to assess whether each TCR beta V gene segment acted as functional or pseudogenic. Donor age, sex, ethnicity and CMV serostatus were compiled together with the repertoire data. A later genetic analysis took genome-wide SNP genotypes for about three fifths of the 666 donors and used that subset as a discovery cohort. All discovery cohort repertoires had been generated using a single sequencing platform. HLA typing covered class I and class II loci at four-digit resolution. The number of donors typed differed by locus, with 629-630 for A, B, C, DRB1 and DQB1, roughly 520 for DQA1, 600 to 610 for DPA1, and under 490 for DPB1. Because of strong linkage in the cohort, a few DR-DQ haplotypes were treated as single units for association and clustering. On average, roughly 240,000 unique TCR beta nucleotide sequences were sequenced per donor among about 400 genotyped donors of the cohort, with roughly 18% of those sequences being non-productive.

General study outcomes and caveats: A total of 164 TCR beta chains were listed by the study as associated with cytomegalovirus. Most TCR sequences were seen in very few donors, while some public TCRs were found in many individuals. Because counts were too low, under 20 rarely observed V segments, including chromosome 9 orphons, were left out of the earlier analysis of several hundred of the donors. A later genetic analysis reported fewer N-insertions in productive TCRs among donors in an Asian-associated ancestry cluster than the roughly 620-donor mean. Most CMV-associated TCR beta chains appeared to be HLA-restricted in a later analysis, and the HLA associations seemed to be driven largely by CMV exposure. Because some donors lacked HLA typing at each locus, the association tests relied only on the typed subset. In both the original and validation cohorts, the classifier was reported to diagnose cytomegalovirus status with high specificity and sensitivity. Strong co-occurrence of HLA alleles, especially DR and DQ, made assigning TCR associations to individual alleles difficult. A few of the identified cytomegalovirus-associated TCR beta chains were confirmed in vitro to be specific for cytomegalovirus antigens. Roughly uniform sequencing depth across donors was assumed in presence/absence analyses, although this assumption may not hold. V-gene and J-gene trimming of TCR beta chains was associated with a missense DCLRE1C variant in a later genetic analysis, and the association was replicated in an independent cohort. A later analysis associated approximately 17,000 TCR beta sequences with specific HLA alleles at a false discovery rate of 0.05. For the cohort, immune exposure information was limited to CMV serostatus. A later analysis found that HLA-associated TCR beta chains were more clonally expanded and had lower generation probabilities than equally common non-associated chains. An earlier analysis of around 500 of the donors showed that most TCR beta V segments appeared in productive rearrangements either about 90% or about 30% of the time, which broadly matched IMGT annotations. This cohort had only TCR beta chains sequenced, and the lack of alpha or paired-chain data limited which features could be detected. Because the 87-base-pair reads could not distinguish some IMGT-functional V segments, including TRBV6-2 and TRBV6-3, those segments were excluded. A group of highly shared sequence variants was considered likely to be a technical artifact of the sequencing pipeline. According to the authors, the approach could potentially be generalized to other disease states and immunological phenotypes. A later analysis reported that several top co-occurrence clusters appeared linked to parvovirus B19, influenza, CMV and Epstein-Barr virus. Correlated functional status among segregating V segments might be attributable to linkage disequilibrium, but an unknown experimental factor could not be ruled out. In a later analysis, TCR association rates were found to vary across HLA loci, with the most associated TCRs seen for DRB1 alleles and the fewest for HLA-C alleles. A further reported finding was that TCR beta sequences accurately predicted the HLA-A and HLA-B alleles for most subjects in the first cohort.

In total, 600 or so healthy bone marrow donors made up the cohort. At the time of sampling, all cohort members were nominally healthy, though unrecorded immune exposures were likely present. CMV serostatus was positive for about 300 and negative for about 55% of the roughly 670 cohort members, and was not recorded for this donor. Every donor gave a peripheral blood sample, and the peripheral blood mononuclear cells from that sample were used for TCR beta sequencing. Genomic DNA extraction from the blood cell samples was performed with the Qiagen DNeasy Blood Extraction Kit. The CDR3, from cysteine to phenylalanine, totals 21 residues. Only CDR3 DNA is held: 63 bases, read in frame from base 1. The junction shows trimming of 3 bases on V and 0 bases on J, and the gene matches do not reach 19 bases of it. The CDR1 and CDR2 encoded by the germline V gene are MGHRA and YSYEKL. This clone was counted between two and nine times. Its antigen has not been determined. No base quality information exists; no much larger clone differs at one position.

The library was built by means of the immunoSEQ multiplex PCR assay. For the multiplex PCR, a mixture combining 60 forward primers for TCR Vbeta segments and 13 reverse primers for TCR Jbeta segments was used. The CDR3 region of rearranged TCR beta genes was amplified from genomic DNA by a multiplex PCR assay. The Illumina HiSeq System was used to sequence the amplified TCR beta libraries as 87-base-pair reads. In the source study's methods: A later analysis tallied roughly 76 million unique TCR beta chains across the 666 repertoires, and approximately 11 million of those chains were shared by two or more donors. To remove PCR and sequencing errors, raw reads were error-corrected and collapsed into unique sequences using a nearest-neighbor algorithm that merged closely related sequences. V, D and J gene segments were assigned by aligning CDR3 sequences to IMGT reference sequences. For a sequence to be retained, a match of at least six nucleotides was required to both a V gene segment and a J gene segment. Rearrangements were called productive when the CDR3 lacked stop codons and stayed in frame with V and J; all others were non-productive. Following IMGT convention, CDR3 was defined as the stretch from the second conserved V-encoded cysteine to the conserved J-encoded phenylalanine. The earlier analysis of about 610 of the donors excluded sequences that lacked an unambiguous match to a single V gene segment. In an earlier analysis of several hundred of the donors, V segments were called functional above 56.7% productive rearrangements and were called segregating when the between-donor standard deviation exceeded 5%. A statistical classification framework was developed to diagnose cytomegalovirus status using the catalog of TCR beta chain sequences. In a later analysis, V and J genes were assigned by comparing TCR nucleotide sequences against IMGT/GENE-DB human TR gene sequences. In a later analysis, CDR3 sequences and most-parsimonious VDJ recombination scenarios were assigned using the TCRdist pipeline. A later analysis defined each TCR beta chain by its CDR3 amino acid sequence plus V-gene family, and excluded reads lacking a unique V-gene family. To address suspected cross-contamination and a sequencing artifact, a later analysis removed roughly 640 highly shared, low-generation-probability nucleotide sequences. In a later analysis, a clonal expansion index for each public chain was calculated from normalized within-repertoire ranks of inferred template counts. In a later analysis, generation probabilities were computed using a VDJ recombination model fitted to out-of-frame rearrangements, and the results were checked against IGoR. In a later analysis, hypergeometric tests were used to score TCR-TCR, TCR-HLA and TCR-CMV co-occurrence, with a repertoire-size bias correction applied to TCR pairs. False discovery rates were estimated in a later analysis by permuting HLA or CMV assignments 20 times. In a later analysis, co-occurring TCRs were grouped using DBSCAN, and TCRdist sequence similarity was added for clustering within HLA-allele-positive subsets. Co-occurrence clustering excluded repertoires with fewer than 30,000 or more than 120,000 public chains, plus five with anomalous nucleotide sharing. TCRdb obtained this table from immuneACCESS and retained in-frame rearrangements with V and J assigned. These tables miss some clones; where compared with another copy, unresolved V genes account for less than half of the shortfall, and the remainder is unexplained. V and J calls and clone size are given by that table; D and trimming were obtained from the DNA. Across this sample there are some 170,000 clones, with approximately 72% seen only once. About 2.5% of the sample rests with the top ten.

The origin of this receptor is a human donor in good health. The sample comprised PBMCs. The sequence links TRBV4-1 to TRBJ1-3, with 8 middle bases fitting TRBD1. The DNA reads as follows: TGCGCCAGCAGCCACCACGCGGTTAGGACAGGGCATTCGAGCTCTGGAAACACCATATATTTT. The encoded protein is CASSHHAVRTGHSSSGNTIYF.